The 32 T cell receptor beta chains below were found in one sample sequenced in a study of PD-L1 blockade in urothelial cancer (dated by TCRdb to the late 2010s). In the paper's terms, the time point label means: pretreatment tumor sample. Library preparation employed the immunoSEQ multiplex PCR assay. TCRdb re-hosts the immuneACCESS table, in-frame sequences only. Its copies lack some clones; in the studies checked, an unresolved V gene accounts for under half of them, and the cause for the rest is not known. A total of about 690 clones appear in this sample, about 40% of them only once. Of the sample, about a sixth falls within the top ten clones. This sample comprised tumor tissue, obtained before atezolizumab (anti-PD-L1) treatment. The receptors here all came from a woman of 80 years or more with urothelial cancer.

The gene calls are TRBV19 and TRBJ1-5; TRBD1 matches at 8 bases. The CDR3 is made up of 13 amino acids. The junction had 0 bases not matched to a gene; V was cut back by 3 bases and J by 5 bases. From germline, CDR1 is LNHDA and CDR2 SQIVND (reference sequence). The CDR3 DNA reads as TGTGCCAGTAGTATGGACAGGGATCAGCCCCAGCATTTT. It encodes CASSMDRDQPQHF.

About this clone itself: A read error may account for a junction end that differs from germline. V usage is TRBV2 and J usage is TRBJ2-5; D assignment may be TRBD1 or TRBD2 (5 bases each). Germline CDR1 and CDR2: SNHLY and FYNNEI. The length of the CDR3 is 15 residues. CDR3 bases: TGTGTCAGCAGTGAATTGTCTCAAGGGACAGAGACCCAGTACTTC. Encoded protein: CVSSELSQGTETQYF.

J is TRBJ2-3 and V is TRBV14, with 9 bases that match TRBD2. J was trimmed by 5 bases and V by 2 bases; bases with no gene match: 8. The length of the CDR3 is 16 residues. Germline values: CDR1 SGHDN, CDR2 FVKESK. The CDR3, as DNA: TGTGCCAGCAGCCAACTCAGGGGACTAGCTGGAGATACGCAGTATTTT. Translating it yields CASSQLRGLAGDTQYF.

The chain uses TRBV19 and TRBJ2-2; weak D call: TRBD2 (5 bases). The CDR3 length is 14 residues. Trimming removed 7 bases from V and 3 bases from J, with 12 bases in between. The V gene's germline CDR1 is LNHDA and CDR2 SQIVND (reference sequence). The CDR3 is CASKGGGDTGELFF. CDR3 coding DNA: TGTGCCAGTAAGGGCGGAGGRGACACCGGGGAGCTGTTTTTT.

The chain carries TRBV19 and TRBJ1-5; TRBD1 matches at 7 bases. V lost 8 bases and J lost 4; bases outside the gene matches: 8. Germline V gives CDR1 LNHDA, CDR2 SQIVND (reference sequence). The CDR3 runs to 14 residues. The CDR3 region is CASWRTGQNQPQHF. CDR3 in DNA: TGTGCCAGTTGGAGGACAGGTCAAAATCAGCCCCAGCATTTT.

This clone came up a few times. The chain carries TRBV2 and TRBJ2-1, with 7 nucleotides matching TRBD2. V gave up 10 bases and J gave up 10 bases; unmatched junction bases: 19. The CDR3 has 15 amino acids. Germline V gene lookup returns CDR1 SNHLY and CDR2 FYNNEI. This chain's CDR3 is CATLPRFGGSGEQFF. CDR3 sequence (DNA): TGTGCCACCCTTCCACGATTTGGCGGGAGCGGGGAGCAGTTCTTC.

The J gene is TRBJ2-1, the V gene TRBV10-1; 13 bases are a match to TRBD2. Germline V lookup: CDR1 WNHNN, CDR2 SYGVQD (reference sequence). J gave up 6 bases and V 4 bases, and 6 bases lay outside the gene matches. This CDR3 contains 16 residues. Written as DNA, the CDR3 is TGCGCCAGCAGTGGAATCGGGACTAGCGGGGCCAATGAGCAGTTCTTC. Protein sequence: CASSGIGTSGANEQFF.

The V gene is TRBV23-1, the J gene TRBJ2-3; 8 positions agree with TRBD2. TRBV23-1 is an ORF, with its function uncertain. V was pared by 6 bases and J by 0 bases, with 5 bases of the junction left unmatched. This CDR3 spans 15 amino acids. CDR3 bases: TGCGCCAGCAGCTTCTCTAGCGGGAGCACAGATACGCAGTATTTT. It yields the protein CASSFSSGSTDTQYF.

The chain couples TRBV9 to TRBJ1-1; possible D gene TRBD1, 5 bases. The V gene lost 0 bases and the J gene lost 4 bases, with 13 bases spanning the gap. The germline V gene encodes CDR1 SGDLS and CDR2 YYNGEE. The CDR3 spans 15 residues. The CDR3 DNA reads TGTGCCAGCAGCGTAGCGGGGCGTCGGGGCACTGAAGCTTTCTTT. This encodes CASSVAGRRGTEAFF.

The gene calls are TRBV11-3 and TRBJ1-3; a weak D match, TRBD1 (5 bases). The CDR3 runs 14 residues. With 5 bases removed from V and 2 bases from J, the gap between germline ends came to 10 bases. Germline V CDR1 and CDR2: SGHNT, YENEEA. The CDR3 is CASSQQGAGNTIYF. The CDR3 DNA is TGTGCCAGCAGCCAGCAGGGAGCTGGAAACACCATATATTTT.

This clone came up a few times. The rearrangement links TRBV7-1 to TRBJ2-2, with 13 bases matching TRBD2. TRBV7-1 counts as an open reading frame of uncertain function. Trimming removed 5 bases from V and 0 bases from J; junction bases left unmatched: 3. There are 17 residues in the CDR3. As DNA, the CDR3 is TGTGCCAGCAGCAAGGGGACTAGCGGGGCGAACACCGGGGAGCTGTTTTTT. Protein sequence: CASSKGTSGANTGELFF.

The chain combines TRBV18 with TRBJ2-1, with 9 bases fitting TRBD1. This CDR3 has 15 residues. Germline CDR1 reads KGHSH; CDR2 reads LQKENI. Unmatched junction bases numbered 5, after V lost 5 bases and J lost 3 bases. CDR3 sequence: CASSADRGFYNEQFF. DNA of the CDR3: TGTGCCAGCTCAGCGGACAGGGGATTCTACAATGAGCAGTTCTTC.

This chain joins TRBV19 and TRBJ1-3; D is unresolved. CDR1 and CDR2 (germline): LNHDA, SQIVND (reference sequence). The germline V and J ends were trimmed by 3 bases and 2 bases, with 8 bases remaining between them. The CDR3 sequence is 14 residues long. CDR3 DNA sequence: TGTGCCAGTAGTATTTCGGACGCTGGAAACACCATATATTTT. It specifies CASSISDAGNTIYF.

This clone was observed a few times. The genes are TRBV28 and TRBJ2-3; the match to TRBD2 covers 9 bases. There are 17 residues in the CDR3. CDR1 and CDR2 (germline): MDHEN, SYDVKM. V trimming: 3 bases; J trimming: 0 bases; junction bases outside the gene matches: 7. CDR3 sequence: CASSFGGRADSTDTQYF. Here the CDR3 DNA reads TGTGCCAGCAGTTTTGGCGGGAGGGCAGATAGCACAGATACGCAGTATTTT.

This clone has a single count. The V gene is TRBV18, the J gene TRBJ2-5; D possibly corresponds to TRBD2 (6 bases). The CDR3 is 15 amino acids. Germline-derived CDR1 and CDR2 are KGHSH and LQKENI. The V end was cut by 1 base, the J end by 2 bases, with 11 bases between. In DNA form, the CDR3 reads TGTGCCAGCTCACCACTAGCGGATACTCAAGAGACCCAGTACTTC. Translated, it gives CASSPLADTQETQYF. The full variable domain, with the rest looked up from reference TRBV18 and TRBJ2-5, is NAGVMQNPRHLVRRRGQEARLRCSPMKGHSHVYWYRQLPEEGLKFMVYLQKENIIDESGMPKERFSAEFPKEGPSILRIQQVVRGDSAAYFCASSPLADTQETQYFGPGTRLLVL.

The V call is TRBV6-7, the J call TRBJ2-3, with 10 bases identical to TRBD2. TRBV6-7 carries the ORF label, with uncertain function. The J segment lost 5 bases and the V segment lost 0 bases, leaving 2 bases of the junction unmatched. CDR3 length: 15 amino acids. As DNA, the CDR3 is TGTGCCAGCAGTTACTCCAGACTAGCGGGAGATACGCAGTATTTT. Encoded protein: CASSYSRLAGDTQYF.

Comments on this clone: Compared with germline, one end of the junction differs, possibly owing to a read error. The chain employs TRBV11-3 and TRBJ1-3; D ambiguous. The CDR3 totals 14 residues. Germline-derived CDR1 and CDR2 are SGHNT and YENEEA. The CDR3 DNA reads TGTGCCAGCACCTTACATTTTCAGTCGGACACCATATATTTT. Its protein product is CASTLHFQSDTIYF.

This clone was counted only a few times. V gene TRBV9 combines with J gene TRBJ2-3; 8 bases align to TRBD1. The CDR3 loop spans 14 amino acids. With V trimmed by 3 bases and J by 4 bases, 4 bases remained unmatched. Germline lookup yields CDR1 SGDLS and CDR2 YYNGEE. Here the CDR3 reads CASSADRGADTQYF. In DNA form, the CDR3 reads TGTGCCAGCAGCGCAGACAGGGGAGCAGATACGCAGTATTTT.

The chain carries TRBV9 and TRBJ2-1, with D perhaps TRBD2 (5 bases). This CDR3 comprises 14 residues. CDR1 is SGDLS, CDR2 YYNGEE, per germline. V lost 4 bases to trimming and J lost 6 bases, with 14 bases between them. The CDR3 sequence: CASSTGSSGNEQFF. The CDR3 DNA reads TGTGCCAGCAGCACCGGGTCCAGCGGCAATGAGCAGTTCTTC.

The V gene is TRBV14, the J gene TRBJ1-3; D is unclear. The germline gives CDR1 SGHDN, CDR2 FVKESK. There are 15 residues in the CDR3. V gave up 0 bases and J gave up 3 bases, with 9 bases separating them. As DNA, the CDR3 is TGTGCCAGCAGCCAAGATCGTACATATGGAAACACCATATATTTT. Translation: CASSQDRTYGNTIYF.

This chain links TRBV6-8 with TRBJ2-1; D may be TRBD1 (5 bases). The germline gives CDR1 MNHGY, CDR2 SAAAGT. This CDR3 is built from 15 residues. Between the trimmed V and J ends, which lost 0 bases and 9 bases, there was a span of 15 bases. The CDR3 nucleotides are TGTGCCAGCAGTTACTCACAGGAACCCTCGGTTGAGCAGTTCTTC. It yields the protein CASSYSQEPSVEQFF.

This sequence joins TRBV27 and TRBJ2-3, with TRBD1 identical over 8 bases. Per the germline V gene, CDR1 is MNHEY and CDR2 is SMNVEV (reference sequence). This CDR3 is 15 amino acids long. V shed 10 bases, J shed 3 bases, and the junction held 12 bases outside the gene matches. The CDR3 DNA reads TGTGCCACCCAAGCCAGGGGGCGGGTTACAGATACGCAGTATTTT. Its protein is CATQARGRVTDTQYF.

The V and J genes are TRBV5-1 and TRBJ1-4; weak D call: TRBD1 (5 bases). Trimming cost V 5 bases and J 6 bases, with 17 bases left between them. This CDR3 is 15 amino acids long. Looked up from germline, CDR1 is SGHRS and CDR2 is YFSETQ. In nucleotides, the CDR3 is TGCGCCAGCAGTAAACTCCCATGGGGGGATGAAAAACTGTTTTTT. Residues: CASSKLPWGDEKLFF.

This clone was counted between two and nine times. The chain recombines TRBV29-1 with TRBJ1-2; 7 nucleotides agree with TRBD1. The CDR3 has 13 residues. Germline CDR1 and CDR2: SQVTM and ANQGSEA. With V trimmed by 5 bases and J by 8 bases, 11 bases remained unmatched. The CDR3 DNA reads TGCAGCGTTCAAACAGGGGAAGTACGCGGCTACACCTTC. Its protein product is CSVQTGEVRGYTF.

The V call is TRBV19, the J call TRBJ2-1, with 7 nucleotides matching TRBD2. The germline gives CDR1 LNHDA, CDR2 SQIVND (reference sequence). With 8 bases clipped from V and 2 bases from J, the junction kept 3 bases outside the gene matches. The CDR3 is 13 amino acids. Here the CDR3 DNA reads TGTGCCAGTGCGGGGGATACCTACAATGAGCAGTTCTTC. It yields the protein CASAGDTYNEQFF.

The V and J genes are TRBV29-1 and TRBJ1-3; 7 bases map to TRBD1. V trimming: 4 bases; J trimming: 0 bases; junction bases outside the gene matches: 6. The CDR3 is 15 residues long. From germline, CDR1 is SQVTM and CDR2 ANQGSEA. Here the CDR3 reads CSVVGQADSGNTIYF. DNA of the CDR3: TGCAGCGTTGTAGGACAGGCGGACTCTGGAAACACCATATATTTT.

J is TRBJ2-7 and V is TRBV9, with 7 nucleotides matching TRBD2. Trimming took 7 bases from V and 2 from J; bases not matched to a gene: 12. Germline values: CDR1 SGDLS, CDR2 YYNGEE. The CDR3 spans 15 residues. CDR3: CASEGRDLATYEQYF. Written as DNA, the CDR3 is TGTGCCAGCGAAGGGAGGGACCTCGCAACCTACGAGCAGTACTTC.

The gene calls are TRBV18 and TRBJ2-7; weak D call: TRBD2 (5 bases). The CDR3 sequence is 14 residues long. Germline loops: CDR1 KGHSH, CDR2 LQKENI. V was cut by 6 bases and J by 3 bases, with 15 bases left in between. The DNA for the CDR3 is TGTGCCAGCTCCCCGGGGTCCGGAGGCTACGAGCAGTACTTC. As protein: CASSPGSGGYEQYF. Together with reference TRBV18 and TRBJ2-7, the CDR3 gives the full variable domain: NAGVMQNPRHLVRRRGQEARLRCSPMKGHSHVYWYRQLPEEGLKFMVYLQKENIIDESGMPKERFSAEFPKEGPSILRIQQVVRGDSAAYFCASSPGSGGYEQYFGPGTRLTVT.

The J gene is TRBJ2-5, the V gene TRBV18; D gene uncertain. V was pared by 3 bases and J by 2 bases, with 7 bases between. The germline V gene encodes CDR1 KGHSH and CDR2 LQKENI. The CDR3 extends over 13 amino acids. The CDR3: CASSPYSQETQYF. CDR3 DNA sequence: TGTGCCAGCTCACCGTACAGTCAAGAGACCCAGTACTTC. Together with reference TRBV18 and TRBJ2-5, the CDR3 gives the full variable domain: NAGVMQNPRHLVRRRGQEARLRCSPMKGHSHVYWYRQLPEEGLKFMVYLQKENIIDESGMPKERFSAEFPKEGPSILRIQQVVRGDSAAYFCASSPYSQETQYFGPGTRLLVL.

This sequence joins TRBV28 and TRBJ2-5, with D possibly called TRBD1 or TRBD2 (5 bases each). Per germline, CDR1 MDHEN and CDR2 SYDVKM. CDR3 length: 14 residues. Trimming took off 5 bases at V and 3 bases at J, with 13 bases between the two ends. In DNA, the CDR3 is TGTGCCAGCAGTCCCCCCGGGACGAAAGAGACCCAGTACTTC. Its protein is CASSPPGTKETQYF.

This chain joins TRBV6-8 and TRBJ2-7; 10 positions match TRBD1. Germline V gives CDR1 MNHGY, CDR2 SAAAGT. After removal of 2 bases from V and 2 bases from J, the junction contained 3 bases not matched to a gene. This CDR3 comprises 15 residues. CDR3 DNA sequence: TGTGCCAGCAGTTACCGGGACAGGGGAGCCTACGAGCAGTACTTC. Translated, it gives CASSYRDRGAYEQYF.

The table lists this clone with a count of one. This chain links TRBV19 with TRBJ2-6, with D perhaps assigned TRBD1 or TRBD2 (5 bases each). Trimming cost V 10 bases and J 1 base, with 14 bases left between them. This CDR3 spans 15 amino acids. CDR1 LNHDA and CDR2 SQIVND come from the germline V gene (reference sequence). For the CDR3, the DNA is TGTGCCACTGGTGCCTGGGGGTCTGGGGCCAACGTCCTGACTTTC. Protein product: CATGAWGSGANVLTF.